Detailed here is one T cell receptor beta chain. No antigen is known for it. One base away there is no much larger clone; base qualities are not given. Libraries were built with the immunoSEQ multiplex PCR assay. In TCRdb, the immuneACCESS table is reduced to in-frame sequences with V and J assigned. These tables do not hold every clone; where another copy was compared, an unresolved V gene accounts for under half, and the others remain unexplained. This sample lists tens of thousands of clones; around four fifths were detected once. The ten largest clones capture around 7% of the sample. In this study, focal radiation therapy paired with CTLA-4 blockade (ipilimumab) was tested in patients who had chemo-refractory metastatic non-small-cell lung cancer. This sample was taken from a study of radiotherapy plus CTLA-4 blockade in lung cancer (dated by TCRdb to the late 2010s). Study-wide context: Objective responses occurred in approximately 19% of enrolled patients, and over 30% achieved disease control. The research as a whole found: After treatment with radiotherapy and ipilimumab, TCR clones that originated in tumors expanded in peripheral blood. The strongest predictors of response, as reported, were early dynamic changes in blood T cell clones along with a rise in serum interferon-beta after radiation.

The CDR3 holds 14 amino acids from the cysteine to the phenylalanine. Only the CDR3 part of the read is kept: 42 bases, read in frame from the first base. Looking up the germline V gene yields CDR1 SGHTA and CDR2 FQGNSA. After removal of 4 bases from V and 8 bases from J, the junction retains 8 bases not matched to a gene. This TCR was sampled from a human donor with non-small cell lung cancer who had a complete response to radiotherapy plus ipilimumab. In this chain, TRBV7-2 is recombined with TRBJ2-1; 7 bases in the middle match TRBD1. Material: peripheral blood, obtained from a patient treated with radiotherapy plus ipilimumab. CDR3 sequence: CASSSPSQGHEQFF. The nucleotides are TGTGCCAGCAGCTCCCCGTCACAGGGGCATGAGCAGTTCTTC.